These 21 T cell receptor beta chains were all obtained from the same sample, sequenced in a study of shared clonotypes between healthy human individuals (dated by TCRdb to 2019 to 2021). The library was generated by the immunoSEQ multiplex PCR assay. The source is immuneACCESS, and TCRdb retained only in-frame sequences with V and J called. Part of the clones is not carried over; for the studies checked, unresolved V genes explain less than half of this, and the remainder is unexplained. Within this sample are approximately 980,000 clones, with over 75% of them counted one time only. In total, the top ten clones hold approximately 1.5% of the sample. The sequenced sample was memory CD4+ T cells sorted from blood. According to the study, the label for this sample's cell subset or site signals: CD45RA-negative fraction. These receptors all stem from a man between 18 and 29 years old in good health.

This clone has at least ten counts. The chain is built from TRBV2 and TRBJ1-2; a weak D match, TRBD1 (6 bases). The CDR3 has 15 amino acids. The ends were cut back, 3 bases at V and 7 bases at J, with 18 bases in the middle. Germline values: CDR1 SNHLY, CDR2 FYNNEI. CDR3 bases: TGTGCCAGCAGTGAGGGAAACAGGGCAACGGGTGGCTACACCTTC. The encoded protein is CASSEGNRATGGYTF.

CDR3 coding DNA: TGTGCCTGGAGGCCCTCCTCCTGGGAAAAACTGTTTTTT. Its translation: CAWRPSSWEKLFF. This rearrangement joins TRBV30 to TRBJ1-4; D is undetermined. The CDR3 totals 13 residues. CDR1 and CDR2 from the germline V gene are GTSNPN and SVGIG (reference sequence). V was shortened by 3 bases and J by 8 bases, with 13 bases between the two germline ends.

The V call is TRBV20-1, the J call TRBJ2-3, with D unresolved. Germline lookup yields CDR1 DFQATT and CDR2 SNEGSKA (reference sequence). The germline V and J ends were trimmed by 3 bases and 3 bases, with 4 bases remaining between them. The CDR3 spans 11 residues. The chain's CDR3 is CSASVTDTQYF. CDR3 sequence (DNA): TGCAGTGCTAGTGTAACAGATACGCAGTATTTT.

The chain joins TRBV5-4 to TRBJ1-6; D might be TRBD1 (6 bases). Per germline, CDR1 SGHNT and CDR2 YYREEE (reference sequence). This CDR3 has 17 amino acids. The ends were cut back, 1 base at V and 7 bases at J, with 18 bases in the middle. CDR3 in DNA: TGTGCCAGCAGCTTGTTCATGGGGGGCGCTATGAATTCACCCCTCCACTTT. This codes for CASSLFMGGAMNSPLHF. Full variable domain (rest looked up from reference TRBV5-4 and TRBJ1-6): ETGVTQSPTHLIKTRGQQVTLRCSSQSGHNTVSWYQQALGQGPQFIFQYYREEENGRGNFPPRFSGLQFPNYSSELNVNALELDDSALYLCASSLFMGGAMNSPLHFGNGTRLTVT.

There are a few counts of this clone. The chain is built from TRBV15 and TRBJ1-5, with D uncertain. CDR1 and CDR2 (germline): LNHNV, YYDKDF (reference sequence). This CDR3 spans 16 amino acids. V lost 0 bases and J lost 2, with 11 bases in between. The CDR3 coding sequence is TGTGCCACCAGCAGAGATTGGGGAGTCGGCAATCAGCCCCAGCATTTT. It encodes CATSRDWGVGNQPQHF.

This clone was detected once. This sequence joins TRBV4-1 and TRBJ2-7; TRBD1 matches at 8 bases. J gave up 7 bases and V 5 bases, and 13 bases lay outside the gene matches. The germline gives CDR1 MGHRA, CDR2 YSYEKL. CDR3 length: 15 residues. CDR3 sequence: CASSARDRWAQEQYF. In nucleotides, the CDR3 is TGCGCCAGCAGCGCCCGGGACAGGTGGGCCCAAGAGCAGTACTTC.

Concerning this clone itself: Other DNA sequences within the sample encode an identical CDR3. This chain joins TRBV2 and TRBJ2-7; perhaps TRBD2 as D (6 bases). The CDR3 contains 15 residues. V was cut by 6 bases and J by 0 bases, with 15 bases left in between. Germline V CDR1 and CDR2: SNHLY, FYNNEI. CDR3 residues: CASRAGTLSSYEQYF. The CDR3 coding sequence is TGTGCCAGCAGAGCCGGGACTTTGAGCTCCTACGAGCAGTACTTC.

V gene TRBV28 combines with J gene TRBJ2-6; D ambiguous. Germline V CDR1 and CDR2: MDHEN, SYDVKM. The V end lost 1 base, the J end lost 0 bases, and 10 bases lay between the germline ends. The CDR3 is made up of 17 amino acids. CDR3 DNA: TGTGCCAGCAGTTTATTAAGCAGCCCCTCTGGGGCCAACGTCCTGACTTTC. Its protein is CASSLLSSPSGANVLTF.

This clone was detected many times. The chain uses TRBV30 and TRBJ2-1; D not resolved. Germline values: CDR1 GTSNPN, CDR2 SVGIG (reference sequence). Trimming removed 5 bases from V and 0 bases from J, with 8 bases in between. The CDR3 spans 13 residues. The CDR3 loop is CAWGSYSYNEQFF. CDR3 nucleotide sequence: TGTGCCTGGGGGTCATACTCCTACAATGAGCAGTTCTTC.

The V and J genes are TRBV10-3 and TRBJ1-2; 7 nucleotides line up with TRBD1. Losses at the gene ends were 5 bases for V and 4 bases for J; bases not matched to a gene: 4. Germline CDR1 is ENHRY and CDR2 is SYGVKD. The CDR3 sequence is 13 residues long. The CDR3 spells CAISLQGSYGYTF. CDR3 bases: TGTGCCATCAGTCTACAGGGGAGCTATGGCTACACCTTC.

The V and J genes are TRBV10-3 and TRBJ2-7; D is perhaps TRBD1 (6 bases). CDR3 length equals 11 residues. Germline CDR1 ENHRY, CDR2 SYGVKD. Trimming shortened V by 6 bases and J by 4 bases, and 7 bases separated the two germline ends. In nucleotides, the CDR3 is TGTGCCATCAGGCAGGGGTACGAGCAGTACTTC. Its translation is CAIRQGYEQYF.

J is TRBJ2-5 and V is TRBV30; no clear D gene. The CDR3 runs to 12 residues. Germline CDR1 is GTSNPN and CDR2 is SVGIG (reference sequence). Trimming stripped 2 bases from V and 5 bases from J, with 9 bases between. CDR3 nucleotide sequence: TGTGCCTGGAGTTTTACGGCGGAGACCCAGTACTTC. Translation gives CAWSFTAETQYF.

This chain links TRBV7-2 with TRBJ1-2; D is possibly TRBD1 (6 bases). Germline CDR1 SGHTA, CDR2 FQGNSA. The germline V and J ends were trimmed by 1 base and 3 bases, with 12 bases remaining between them. The CDR3 extends over 15 amino acids. The chain's CDR3 is CASSLVGPGDYGYTF. DNA of the CDR3: TGTGCCAGCAGCTTAGTAGGGCCAGGGGACTATGGCTACACCTTC.

This clone was seen at least ten times. The gene calls are TRBV4-3 and TRBJ2-7; 7 bases fit TRBD1. This CDR3 comprises 16 residues. From germline, CDR1 is LGHNA and CDR2 YSLEER. The J segment lost 6 bases and the V segment lost 3 bases, leaving 14 bases of the junction unmatched. CDR3 bases: TGCGCCAGCAGCCAGACCTTCGGGACAGTGTATAGCGAGCAGTACTTC. Translated: CASSQTFGTVYSEQYF.

The genes are TRBV11-3 and TRBJ1-2; D might be TRBD1 (6 bases). The germline V and J ends were trimmed by 8 bases and 8 bases, with 21 bases remaining between them. The CDR3 runs to 14 residues. Germline V CDR1 and CDR2: SGHNT, YENEEA. CDR3 protein: CASHTYGTPEGYTF. The CDR3 DNA sequence: TGTGCCAGCCATACCTACGGGACACCCGAGGGCTACACCTTC.

This clone was seen more than once but under ten times. This chain joins TRBV30 and TRBJ2-3; a possible D gene is TRBD2 (6 bases). Germline V CDR1 and CDR2: GTSNPN, SVGIG (reference sequence). CDR3 length: 13 amino acids. V was shortened by 3 bases and J by 6 bases, with 13 bases between the two germline ends. The CDR3 spells CAWRMRGADTQYF. CDR3 DNA sequence: TGTGCCTGGAGGATGCGGGGTGCGGATACGCAGTATTTT.

The chain combines TRBV4-1 with TRBJ1-2, with a tentative D call TRBD1 (6 bases). Germline CDR1 is MGHRA and CDR2 is YSYEKL. CDR3 length equals 14 residues. V lost 0 bases and J lost 8, with 13 bases in between. CDR3: CASSQDPNRDGYTF. Here the CDR3 DNA reads TGCGCCAGCAGCCAAGACCCGAACAGGGACGGCTACACCTTC.

The chain combines TRBV2 with TRBJ2-3; 11 bases agree with TRBD2. Germline values: CDR1 SNHLY, CDR2 FYNNEI. The V gene end was trimmed by 6 bases and the J gene end by 2 bases; junction bases not matched to a gene: 13. The length of the CDR3 is 18 residues. This CDR3 is CASSRLAGGPRNTDTQYF. CDR3 DNA sequence: TGTGCCAGCAGCCGATTAGCGGGAGGGCCACGAAACACAGATACGCAGTATTTT.

V and J are TRBV5-6 and TRBJ1-2, with TRBD1 matching 8 bases. This CDR3 has 15 amino acids. V trimming: 4 bases; J trimming: 4 bases; junction bases outside the gene matches: 9. Per the germline V gene, CDR1 is SGHDT and CDR2 is YYEEEE. CDR3 residues: CASSPSRTGIYGYTF. CDR3 nucleotides: TGTGCCAGCAGCCCGAGTAGGACAGGGATCTATGGCTACACCTTC.

V gene TRBV27 combines with J gene TRBJ1-1; 8 bases agree with TRBD1. The V and J ends lost 3 bases and 6 bases, in that order; junction bases with no gene match: 9. CDR3 length: 15 residues. CDR1 and CDR2 from the germline V gene are MNHEY and SMNVEV (reference sequence). This chain's CDR3 is CASSLNRGFVAEAFF. The CDR3 coding sequence is TGTGCCAGCAGTTTGAACAGGGGGTTTGTAGCTGAAGCTTTCTTT.

This clone was counted only a few times. This chain links TRBV6-1 with TRBJ1-6, with 11 bases matching TRBD1. Germline V gene lookup returns CDR1 MNHNS and CDR2 SASEGT. V dropped 2 bases and J dropped 6; count of bases not matched to a gene: 9. This CDR3 has 18 amino acids. CDR3 in amino acids: CASSERREGQGGNSPLHF. Here the CDR3 DNA reads TGTGCCAGCAGTGAAAGGAGGGAGGGACAGGGGGGTAATTCACCCCTCCACTTT.